This T cell receptor (beta chain) was captured by sequencing in a study of Graves' ophthalmopathy and Graves' hyperthyroidism (dated by TCRdb to 2016 to 2019). Some background on the complete study: Peripheral blood was collected at initial diagnosis, before any treatment. To explore V-J signatures distinguishing ophthalmopathy from hyperthyroidism, a discovery set of about 99 patients (fewer than 45 ophthalmopathy, some 55 stable hyperthyroidism) was enrolled. The roughly 100 discovery patients were randomly divided into training and test sets at a 7:3 ratio. An independent validation cohort was composed of fewer than 20 hyperthyroidism patients and 17 patients who later progressed from hyperthyroidism to ophthalmopathy. In more than five hyperthyroidism patients, the T-cell repertoires found in thyroid tissue were compared with those found in blood. TCR beta repertoire signatures were used to distinguish Graves' ophthalmopathy from Graves' hyperthyroidism and to predict progression to ophthalmopathy. In total, 135 blood samples were TCR-sequenced: 40 to 45 ophthalmopathy, around 75 hyperthyroidism and approximately 17 hyperthyroidism-to-ophthalmopathy patients. Following sampling, methimazole starting at 30 mg daily was administered to hyperthyroidism patients, and high-dose intravenous methylprednisolone was administered to ophthalmopathy patients. What the authors observed across the whole study: In cross-validation, the 13-signature model distinguished ophthalmopathy from stable hyperthyroidism with about 88% sensitivity and about 84% specificity, and in the test set the corresponding values were approximately 80% and 75%. Sample size was not predetermined statistically, and investigators were not blinded to group allocation. Most expanded thyroid clonotypes with frequency above 0.001 were also detected in blood, suggesting blood repertoires may reflect the thyroid immune response. In validation, the model predicted ophthalmopathy progression with roughly 68% sensitivity and less than 80% specificity; some 13 predicted patients were CT-confirmed with GO in a median of approximately 6.5 months.

For repertoire sequencing, the TCR beta CDR3 regions were amplified from RNA transcripts. The first round was an RT-PCR using HTBI primers with the Qiagen OneStep RT-PCR kit, and this first round was followed by a second-round multiplex PCR, then size selection and purification. Sequencing of the libraries was carried out on an Illumina HiSeq2000 in paired-end mode with 100 bp reads. Concerning the study's data processing: SOAPnuke was used to process the reads, removing any read that contained adapters or uncalled bases, had a mean Phred below 15, or lacked an exact match to the constant primer or identifier. High-quality paired reads were merged with COPE v1.2.5. Each unique nucleotide sequence was treated as a clonotype, and MiTCR v1.1 was used to align the clonotypes to the IMGT TRB V, D and J references. Analysis was restricted to V-J combinations with a frequency above 0.0001, which covered roughly 99% of repertoires. A TCR clonal expansion and chaos score per V-J combination was defined as the ratio of F50 clonal expansion to chaos observed in the TCRdist matrix. Welch's t-statistics and random forest were used to reduce the features to approximately 13 V-J combinations, which were then used as input to a naive Bayes classifier. Thyroid-blood repertoire similarity was quantified with the Morisita-Horn index. Clones were called with MiXCR by TCRdb after fastp trimmed the public reads at Q25, and only in-frame beta chains were retained. All rows with the same CDR3 protein become a single entry with the most common DNA and genes. In this record, the V and J calls reflect TCRdb's handling and not the investigators' own analysis. The sample table lists approximately 410,000 distinct CDR3 sequences, 15% of them with a count of one. The ten largest clones capture around 7% of the sample.

CDR1 and CDR2 were assigned from the germline V gene (reference sequence) as SEHNR and FQNEAQ. The CDR3 runs 13 amino acids, cysteine and phenylalanine included. Only the CDR3 part of the read is kept: 39 bases, read in frame from the first base. Trimming at the junction amounts to 5 bases on V and 2 bases on J, and the germline ends lie 10 bases apart. A patient counted as having stable hyperthyroidism if there was no progression to ophthalmopathy within 18 months of follow-up. Patients with hyperthyroidism were aged 18 to 65 years, had been newly diagnosed, and had a disease duration of less than 2 months. Patients were excluded if they had other autoimmune diseases, uncontrolled infections, pregnancy or lactation. Clinical symptoms, serum thyroxine, TRAb, thyroid ultrasound and orbital computed tomography were used for diagnosis. Using Ficoll-Paque density gradient centrifugation, PBMCs were isolated from about 10 ml of fresh peripheral blood. Total RNA was extracted using Trizol reagent, and RNA quality was checked on an Agilent 2100 Bioanalyzer.

In its sample, this clonotype was seen many times. The antigen this receptor binds is unknown. It has no much larger one-base neighbor in the sample; base qualities were not kept. The receptor was derived from a woman between 18 and 30 years old with stable Graves' hyperthyroidism. Donor details come from another sample of the same person, matched by shared clones. This sequence uses TRBV7-9 and TRBJ2-7; the D segment could be TRBD1, given 6 matching bases. The sample taken for sequencing was peripheral blood. The CDR3: CASSRKGAYEQYF. The DNA sequence is as follows: TGTGCCAGCAGCCGAAAGGGGGCCTACGAGCAGTACTTC.